The clone carrying this T cell receptor beta chain showed up many times. Its cognate antigen is unknown. The library protocol tagged individual cDNA molecules with unique molecular identifiers. TCRdb fed the 5' RACE reads into MiXCR, producing one record per CDR3 protein. The sample includes about 110,000 distinct CDR3 sequences, more than 9.5% of them seen just once. In germline, CDR1 is LGHNA, CDR2 YNFKEQ. The V gene lost 0 bases and the J gene lost 0 bases, with 9 bases spanning the gap. This CDR3 spans 15 amino acids. This entry is derived from a study of early T cells in non-severe SARS-CoV-2 infection. Study in general: Unpaired chains resulted from sequencing bulk RNA of unsorted whole blood.

Broader study findings: The matching step, a VDJdb search, favored anti-spike CD8 responses and missed private and CD4 specificities.

Material: whole blood. J is TRBJ2-7 and V is TRBV4-2, with D possibly TRBD2 on 6 matching bases. This TCR was sampled from an adult who was a healthcare worker with PCR-confirmed SARS-CoV-2 infection or an uninfected control (not recorded which). The CDR3 DNA reads as TGTGCCAGCAGCCAAGATGCGGGGTCCTCCTACGAGCAGTACTTC. Amino acids: CASSQDAGSSYEQYF.